A few counts support the clone carrying this T cell receptor beta chain. Its specificity is not known. Following RNA extraction, reverse transcription yielded cDNA that acted as the sequencing template. Libraries were prepared by immunoSEQ multiplex PCR; TCRdb keeps only in-frame clonotypes and omits some of them. The sample comprises over 100,000 clones, 53% of which are singletons, and roughly 0.5% rests with the top ten. The treatment: oral pan-JAK inhibitor, 5-10 mg twice daily. Both CD4+ and CD8+ T cells were separated by sorting PBMCs. These data come from a study of CD8+ T cells in alopecia areata. In germline, CDR1 is SGHRS, CDR2 YFSETQ. The CDR3 has 15 amino acids. J lost 7 bases, V lost 7 bases, and 12 bases had no gene match. Study-wide results and caveats: Mice showed clearer TCR sharing than patients did, a gap that was possibly HLA-related. Persistence of many expanded lesional clones was seen in scalp and blood during tofacitinib.

This clonotype was sampled from a human donor with alopecia areata. V is TRBV5-1 and J is TRBJ2-1, with 9 bases lining up with TRBD1. The sequencing used CD4+ T cells sorted from blood, collected at week 4, from a patient treated with tofacitinib. The CDR3 coding sequence is TGCGCCAGCTTTTTCGGGGACAGGGACCCTAATGAGCAGTTCTTC. It encodes CASFFGDRDPNEQFF.